Listed below are T cell receptor beta chains from one sample, sequenced in a study of cytomegalovirus exposure and HLA in healthy donors. Sequencing used immunoSEQ multiplex PCR; TCRdb keeps in-frame clones, though not all of them. The sample has around 120,000 clones, 65% to 90% seen once. The sequenced sample was PBMCs. Source of these receptors: a man aged 50-60 years in good health and CMV-seronegative. The CDR3 runs from the conserved cysteine through the conserved F or W. Each record gives: V gene, D gene, J gene, clone size, CDR3 length, CDR3 protein, CDR3 DNA. The D gene is left open where the match is weak. Not all rows give a size; the values are once, few, many and, for expanded clones, a class.

TRBV7-9,TRBD1,TRBJ2-3,-,16,CASSKMTGKGTDTQYF,TGTGCCAGCAGCAAGATGACAGGGAAAGGGACAGATACGCAGTATTTT
TRBV5-5,-,TRBJ1-5,-,13,CASSLVRDQPQHF,TGTGCCAGCAGCTTGGTGCGGGATCAGCCCCAGCATTTT
TRBV28,TRBD1,TRBJ1-2,few,13,CATLQTGGYGYTF,TGTGCCACATTACAAACAGGGGGCTATGGCTACACCTTC
TRBV7-9,-,TRBJ2-7,-,14,CASSLWPGSYEQYF,TGTGCCAGCAGCTTATGGCCGGGGTCCTACGAGCAGTACTTC
TRBV9,-,TRBJ2-1,-,18,CASSVGSASTGHGHEQFF,TGTGCCAGCAGCGTAGGCTCGGCTAGCACTGGGCACGGACATGAGCAGTTCTTC
TRBV18,TRBD1,TRBJ2-1,once,15,CASSPSTGDYNEQFF,TGTGCCAGCTCACCAAGTACAGGGGACTACAATGAGCAGTTCTTC
TRBV7-7,-,TRBJ2-2,-,12,CASSSDTGELFF,TGTGCTAGCAGCTCAGACACCGGGGAGCTGTTTTTT
TRBV9,-,TRBJ2-2,-,15,CASSLAAGYTGELFF,TGTGCCAGCAGCCTCGCGGCGGGGTACACCGGGGAGCTGTTTTTT
TRBV4-1,-,TRBJ1-5,-,19,CASSQRARGGGYSNQPQHF,TGCGCCAGCAGCCAAAGGGCCCGCGGCGGAGGATATAGCAATCAGCCCCAGCATTTT
TRBV7-6,TRBD2,TRBJ2-1,-,14,CASSLSGGDNEQFF,TGTGCCAGCAGCTTAAGCGGGGGAGACAATGAGCAGTTCTTC
TRBV30,-,TRBJ1-5,-,16,CAWSVNTEYSNQPQHF,TGTGCCTGGAGTGTAAATACAGAGTATAGCAATCAGCCCCAGCATTTT
TRBV19,-,TRBJ1-1,once,11,CASMRNTEAFF,TGTGCCAGTATGAGGAACACTGAAGCTTTCTTT
TRBV5-1,-,TRBJ2-1,-,12,CASSVAYNEQFF,TGCGCCAGCAGCGTCGCCTACAATGAGCAGTTCTTC
TRBV5-1,-,TRBJ2-2,-,14,CASSSSSLAGELFF,TGCGCCAGCAGCTCGAGTAGCCTCGCCGGGGAGCTGTTTTTT
TRBV7-9,TRBD1,TRBJ2-7,-,14,CASSPRQGVYEQYF,TGTGCCAGCAGCCCACGACAGGGGGTATACGAGCAGTACTTC
TRBV2,TRBD1,TRBJ2-3,-,15,CASSYPGQTTDTQYF,TGTGCCAGCAGTTACCCGGGACAGACTACAGATACGCAGTATTTT
TRBV6-5,-,TRBJ1-2,-,13,CASSYPGKDGYTF,TGTGCCAGCAGTTACCCCGGGAAAGATGGCTACACCTTC
TRBV4-1,TRBD1,TRBJ1-2,few,14,CASSRPDRYYGYTF,TGCGCCAGCAGCCGACCGGACAGGTACTATGGCTACACCTTC
TRBV5-6,TRBD2,TRBJ2-5,-,15,CASSRTSGGQETQYF,TGTGCCAGCAGCCGTACTAGCGGGGGCCAAGAGACCCAGTACTTC
TRBV19,TRBD1,TRBJ1-2,-,14,CASSIPQGAGGYTF,TGTGCCAGTAGTATACCCCAGGGGGCCGGCGGCTACACCTTC
TRBV2,TRBD1,TRBJ1-1,-,13,CASRGQGKTEAFF,TGTGCCAGCAGGGGACAGGGGAAAACTGAAGCTTTCTTT
TRBV9,-,TRBJ2-5,-,14,CASSVGGGEETQYF,TGTGCCAGCAGCGTAGGCGGCGGGGAAGAGACCCAGTACTTC
TRBV30,TRBD1,TRBJ2-2,few,16,CAGRRGDRGDTGELFF,TGTGCCGGTCGCAGAGGGGACAGGGGGGACACCGGGGAGCTGTTTTTT
TRBV7-6,-,TRBJ1-1,-,14,CASSPGQLYTEAFF,TGTGCCAGCAGCCCAGGACAGTTGTACACTGAAGCTTTCTTT
TRBV9,-,TRBJ2-1,-,14,CASSPQGSYNEQFF,TGTGCCAGCAGCCCCCAGGGAAGTTACAATGAGCAGTTCTTC
TRBV11-1,TRBD1,TRBJ2-1,-,15,CASSLERGRYNEQFF,TGTGCCAGCAGCTTAGAAAGGGGGCGGTACAATGAGCAGTTCTTC
TRBV6-5,TRBD2,TRBJ2-7,once,15,CASSQTGGLSYEQYF,TGTGCCAGCAGTCAGACGGGGGGGCTCTCCTACGAGCAGTACTTC
TRBV5-4,-,TRBJ1-2,-,14,CASSRVDKYYGYTF,TGTGCCAGCAGCCGAGTAGACAAGTACTATGGCTACACCTTC
TRBV4-1,-,TRBJ2-7,-,12,CASSHLSGEVYF,TGCGCCAGCAGCCACCTTTCCGGGGAGGTCTACTTC
TRBV5-1,-,TRBJ2-1,-,16,CASSLVAASSYNEQFF,TGCGCCAGCAGCTTGGTGGCAGCTAGCTCCTACAATGAGCAGTTCTTC
TRBV7-9,TRBD1,TRBJ2-1,-,16,CASSHWTGVVRNEQFF,TGTGCCAGCAGCCATTGGACAGGCGTTGTTCGCAATGAGCAGTTCTTC
TRBV4-1,TRBD1,TRBJ1-4,-,18,CASSLGPPGTGTGEKLFF,TGCGCCAGCAGCCTCGGACCCCCCGGGACAGGGACAGGCGAAAAACTGTTTTTT
TRBV2,-,TRBJ2-6,-,17,CASSVTSSISGANVLTF,TGTGCCAGCAGTGTGACTTCTAGCATCTCTGGGGCCAACGTCCTGACTTTC
TRBV12-2,-,TRBJ2-2,-,17,CASRLGWGLTNTGELFF,TGTGCAAGTCGCTTAGGGTGGGGCCTCACGAACACCGGGGAGCTGTTTTTT
TRBV14,-,TRBJ1-6,-,14,CASSLSSRVSPLHF,TGTGCCAGCAGCCTGAGCTCTCGTGTTTCACCCCTCCACTTT
TRBV29-1,-,TRBJ1-2,once,14,CSVDAVRGSYGYTF,TGCAGCGTTGACGCGGTCAGGGGAAGCTATGGCTACACCTTC
TRBV19,-,TRBJ1-1,-,11,CASRDNTEAFF,TGTGCCAGTAGGGACAATACTGAAGCTTTCTTT
TRBV2,-,TRBJ1-6,-,14,CASSYTGSGSPLHF,TGTGCCAGCAGTTATACAGGGTCGGGTTCACCCCTCCACTTT
TRBV6-1,-,TRBJ2-7,-,16,CASSEAERWYSYEQYF,TGTGCCAGCAGTGAAGCAGAGCGGTGGTACTCCTACGAGCAGTACTTC
TRBV7-2,-,TRBJ2-7,-,16,CASTQGGYAQSYEQYF,TGTGCCAGCACTCAGGGTGGGTATGCGCAATCCTACGAGCAGTACTTC
TRBV6-5,-,TRBJ1-1,-,14,CASSSGEEARKAFF,TGTGCCAGCAGTTCGGGGGAGGAGGCAAGAAAAGCTTTCTTT
TRBV6-6,TRBD1,TRBJ1-5,-,13,CASRDRENQPQHF,TGTGCCAGCCGGGACAGGGAAAATCAGCCCCAGCATTTT
TRBV30,-,TRBJ1-1,-,14,CAQTYGMMGTEAFF,TGTGCCCAGACTTACGGTATGATGGGCACTGAAGCTTTCTTT
TRBV4-1,TRBD2,TRBJ2-5,-,17,CASSQGTSGLEGETQYF,TGCGCCAGCAGCCAAGGGACTAGCGGGCTGGAAGGGGAGACCCAGTACTTC
TRBV6-5,TRBD1,TRBJ2-1,-,15,CASSYGQGAYNEQFF,TGTGCCAGCAGTTACGGACAGGGCGCCTACAATGAGCAGTTCTTC
TRBV7-9,TRBD2,TRBJ2-1,-,15,CASSLDWLGGNEQFF,TGTGCCAGCAGCTTAGATTGGTTGGGGGGGAATGAGCAGTTCTTC
TRBV4-2,TRBD2,TRBJ2-5,-,14,CASSQFGGEETQYF,TGTGCCAGCAGCCAGTTCGGGGGGGAAGAGACCCAGTACTTC
TRBV19,-,TRBJ1-1,-,12,CASNQGYTEAFF,TGTGCCAGTAATCAGGGTTACACTGAAGCTTTCTTT
TRBV6-1,TRBD1,TRBJ1-6,-,16,CASSEPPGQGHSPLHF,TGTGCCAGCAGTGAACCCCCGGGACAGGGCCATTCACCCCTCCACTTT
TRBV4-1,-,TRBJ2-3,-,17,CASSQRMVARSTDTQYF,TGCGCCAGCAGCCAAAGGATGGTAGCGAGAAGCACAGATACGCAGTATTTT
TRBV2,-,TRBJ1-4,-,18,CASSEGPWGRGTNEKLFF,TGTGCCAGCAGTGAAGGCCCATGGGGGCGCGGAACTAATGAAAAACTGTTTTTT
TRBV11-2,-,TRBJ1-4,-,15,CASSYELATNEKLFF,TGTGCCAGCAGCTATGAGTTGGCAACTAATGAAAAACTGTTTTTT
TRBV5-1,-,TRBJ1-4,-,13,CASSPPAGGELFF,TGCGCCAGCAGCCCGCCGGCAGGCGGGGAACTGTTTTTT
TRBV5-4,TRBD2,TRBJ2-3,-,18,CASSPGTSGGPTTDTQYF,TGTGCCAGCAGCCCAGGGACTAGCGGGGGCCCCACGACAGATACGCAGTATTTT
TRBV7-8,-,TRBJ1-5,few,15,CASSPRGGVNQPQHF,TGTGCCAGCAGCCCCCGGGGAGGGGTCAATCAGCCCCAGCATTTT